This entry is about one T cell receptor (beta chain). This entry belongs to a study of cytomegalovirus exposure and HLA in healthy donors. As for the study in general: Among the roughly 400 genotyped donors, approximately 81% were placed in the Caucasian-associated ancestry cluster.

Amplification used 60 Vbeta primers and 13 Jbeta primers. Profiled with immunoSEQ multiplex PCR; TCRdb holds only in-frame clones, not every one. The repertoire consists of roughly 170,000 clones, with approximately 80% occurring once and the leading ten covering 2% to 2.5%. The receptor was derived from a woman in her twenties or thirties in good health and CMV-seronegative. Sequencing was done on a sample of PBMCs.

CDR3 region: CASSLGVGDEQYF. The CDR3 nucleotides are TGTGCCAGCAGCTTAGGAGTAGGGGACGAGCAGTACTTC. The V and J genes are TRBV7-9 and TRBJ2-7; possibly TRBD1 for D (5 bases). There are 13 residues in the CDR3. Looked up from germline, CDR1 is SEHNR and CDR2 is FQNEAQ (reference sequence). V was clipped by 1 base and J by 5 bases, with 9 bases between them.